The T cell receptor beta chain under discussion was sequenced for a study of OX40 agonist ivuxolimab in advanced cancers. Looking at the study overall: Patients undergoing dose escalation presented with hepatocellular carcinoma, melanoma, renal cell or head and neck cancer. Earlier anti-PD-1, anti-PD-L1 or anti-CTLA-4 therapy was permitted; less than 50% had received some.

The assay was immunoSEQ multiplex PCR, and TCRdb's table has in-frame clones only and misses some. The sample consists of about 47,000 clones, roughly 82% of them appearing once. The CDR3 consists of 14 residues. Germline V lookup: CDR1 SQVTM, CDR2 ANQGSEA. Trimming took 6 bases from V and 3 from J; bases not matched to a gene: 7. Concerning this clone: As yet, its antigen is unknown.

Study-wide results and caveats: In CD8+ T cells, expanded clones were on average more numerous than in CD4+.

This receptor was taken from an adult with an advanced solid tumor such as melanoma, head and neck, liver or kidney cancer. This chain links TRBV29-1 with TRBJ2-2; 7 nucleotides match TRBD1. Sequencing used CD4+ or CD8+ T cells sorted from blood, obtained in a trial of the OX40 agonist ivuxolimab. The CDR3 spells CSVGRQGHTGELFF. The CDR3, as DNA: TGCAGCGTCGGAAGACAGGGCCACACCGGGGAGCTGTTTTTT.